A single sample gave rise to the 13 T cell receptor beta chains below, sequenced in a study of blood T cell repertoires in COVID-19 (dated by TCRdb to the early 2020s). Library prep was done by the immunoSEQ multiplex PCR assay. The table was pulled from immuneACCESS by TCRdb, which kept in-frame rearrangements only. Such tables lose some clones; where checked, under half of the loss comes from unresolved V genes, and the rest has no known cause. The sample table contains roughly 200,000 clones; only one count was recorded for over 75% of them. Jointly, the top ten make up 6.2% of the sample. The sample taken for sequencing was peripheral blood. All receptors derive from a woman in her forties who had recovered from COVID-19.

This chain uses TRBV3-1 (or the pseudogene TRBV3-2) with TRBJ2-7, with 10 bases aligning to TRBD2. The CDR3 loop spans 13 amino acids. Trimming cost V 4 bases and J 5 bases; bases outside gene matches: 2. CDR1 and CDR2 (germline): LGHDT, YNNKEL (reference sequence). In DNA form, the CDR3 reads TGTGCCAGCAGCCGACTAGCGGGCAACGAGCAGTACTTC. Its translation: CASSRLAGNEQYF.

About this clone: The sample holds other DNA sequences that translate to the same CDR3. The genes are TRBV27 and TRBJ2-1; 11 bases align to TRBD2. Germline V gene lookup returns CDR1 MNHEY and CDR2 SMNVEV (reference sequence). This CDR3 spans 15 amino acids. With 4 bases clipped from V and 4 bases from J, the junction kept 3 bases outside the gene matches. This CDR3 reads CASSSGTSGYNEQFF. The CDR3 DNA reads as TGTGCCAGCAGTTCCGGGACTAGCGGTTACAATGAGCAGTTCTTC.

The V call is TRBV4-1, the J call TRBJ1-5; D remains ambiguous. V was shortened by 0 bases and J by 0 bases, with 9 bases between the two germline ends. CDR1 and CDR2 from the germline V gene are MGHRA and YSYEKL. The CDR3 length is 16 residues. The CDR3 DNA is TGCGCCAGCAGCCAAGAACCGACACCTAGCAATCAGCCCCAGCATTTT. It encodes CASSQEPTPSNQPQHF.

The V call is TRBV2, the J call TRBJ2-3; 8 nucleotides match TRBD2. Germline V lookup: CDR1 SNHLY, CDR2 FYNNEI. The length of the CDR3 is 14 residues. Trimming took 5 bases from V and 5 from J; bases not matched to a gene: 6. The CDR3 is CASSSGSVKDTQYF. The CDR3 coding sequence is TGTGCCAGCAGTAGCGGGAGTGTGAAAGATACGCAGTATTTT.

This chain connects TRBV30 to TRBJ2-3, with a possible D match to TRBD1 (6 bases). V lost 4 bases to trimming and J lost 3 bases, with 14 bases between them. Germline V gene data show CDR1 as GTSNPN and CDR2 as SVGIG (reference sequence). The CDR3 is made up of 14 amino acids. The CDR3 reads CAWNSGVGTDTQYF. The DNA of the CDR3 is TGTGCCTGGAACTCAGGGGTGGGGACAGATACGCAGTATTTT. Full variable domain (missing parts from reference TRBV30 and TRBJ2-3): SQTIHQWPATLVQPVGSPLSLECTVEGTSNPNLYWYRQAAGRGLQLLFYSVGIGQISSEVPQNLSASRPQDRQFILSSKKLLLSDSGFYLCAWNSGVGTDTQYFGPGTRLTVL.

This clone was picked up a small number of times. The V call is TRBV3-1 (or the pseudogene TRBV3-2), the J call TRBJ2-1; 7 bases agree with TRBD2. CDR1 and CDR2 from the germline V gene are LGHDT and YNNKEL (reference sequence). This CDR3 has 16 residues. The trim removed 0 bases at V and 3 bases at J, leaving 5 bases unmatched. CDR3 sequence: CASSQDPQRGYNEQFF. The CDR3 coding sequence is TGTGCCAGCAGCCAAGATCCCCAGCGGGGCTACAATGAGCAGTTCTTC.

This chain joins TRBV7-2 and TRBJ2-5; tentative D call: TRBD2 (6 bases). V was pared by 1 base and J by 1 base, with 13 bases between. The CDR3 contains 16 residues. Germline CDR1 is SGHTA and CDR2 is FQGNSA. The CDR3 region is CASSLGGVRAQETQYF. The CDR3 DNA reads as TGTGCCAGCAGCTTAGGGGGGGTCAGGGCCCAAGAGACCCAGTACTTC.

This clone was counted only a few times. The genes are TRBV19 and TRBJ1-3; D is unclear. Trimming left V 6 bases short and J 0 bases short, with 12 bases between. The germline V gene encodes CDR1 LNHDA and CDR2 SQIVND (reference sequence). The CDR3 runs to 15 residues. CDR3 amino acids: CASSSPGYSGNTIYF. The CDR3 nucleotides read TGTGCCAGTAGCTCGCCAGGATACTCTGGAAACACCATATATTTT.

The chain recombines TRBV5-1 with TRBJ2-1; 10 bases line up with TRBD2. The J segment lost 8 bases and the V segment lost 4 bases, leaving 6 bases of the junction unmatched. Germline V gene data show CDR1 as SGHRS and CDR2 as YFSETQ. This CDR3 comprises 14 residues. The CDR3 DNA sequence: TGCGCCAGCAGCCGGACTAGCGGTAGCGATGAGCAGTTCTTC. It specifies CASSRTSGSDEQFF.

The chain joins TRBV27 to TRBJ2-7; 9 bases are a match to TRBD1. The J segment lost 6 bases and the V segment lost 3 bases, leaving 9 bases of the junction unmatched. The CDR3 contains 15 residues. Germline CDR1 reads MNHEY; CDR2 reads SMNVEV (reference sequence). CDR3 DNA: TGTGCCAGCAGTTTTTGGGGACAGGGTGTTGTCGAGCAGTACTTC. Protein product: CASSFWGQGVVEQYF.

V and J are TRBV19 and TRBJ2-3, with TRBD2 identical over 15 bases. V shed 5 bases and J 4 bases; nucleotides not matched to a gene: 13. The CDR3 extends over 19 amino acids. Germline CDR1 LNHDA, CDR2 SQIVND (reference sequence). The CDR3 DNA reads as TGTGCCAGTAGTTCCGGACTAGCGGGAGGGCCTTTGGGAGCAGATACGCAGTATTTT. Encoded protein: CASSSGLAGGPLGADTQYF.

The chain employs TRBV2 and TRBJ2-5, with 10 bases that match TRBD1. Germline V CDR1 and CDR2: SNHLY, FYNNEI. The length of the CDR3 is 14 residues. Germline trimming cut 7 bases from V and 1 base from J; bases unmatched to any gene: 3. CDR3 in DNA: TGTGCCAGCACCAGGGACAGGGGCCAAGAGACCCAGTACTTC. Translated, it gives CASTRDRGQETQYF. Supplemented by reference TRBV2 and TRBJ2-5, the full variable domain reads EPEVTQTPSHQVTQMGQEVILRCVPISNHLYFYWYRQILGQKVEFLVSFYNNEISEKSEIFDDQFSVERPDGSNFTLKIRSTKLEDSAMYFCASTRDRGQETQYFGPGTRLLVL.

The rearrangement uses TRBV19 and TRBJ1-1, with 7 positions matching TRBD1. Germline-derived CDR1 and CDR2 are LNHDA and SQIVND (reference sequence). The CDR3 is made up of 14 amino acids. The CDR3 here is CVSSLDRAHTEAFF. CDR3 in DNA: TGTGTGAGTAGTCTAGACAGGGCCCACACTGAAGCTTTCTTT.